This T cell receptor beta chain was found in a study of CD8+ T cells in alopecia areata. Background on the study: In an open-label trial, patients got 5 to 10 mg tofacitinib twice daily.

A FACSAria was used to sort CD4+ and CD8+ T cells. These cells came from PBMCs. Study-wide results and limits: Normal scalp had lower clonality than lesional scalp, with alopecia totalis/universalis lesions showing this most strongly.

Extraction and reverse transcription of RNA yielded cDNA as the sequencing template. Measured with immunoSEQ multiplex PCR; TCRdb has only the in-frame clones, and not every one. Of 110,000 to 150,000 clones in the sample, roughly 53% were seen once. In germline, CDR1 is SEHNR, CDR2 FQNEAQ (reference sequence). The CDR3 extends over 15 amino acids. V lost 1 base and J lost 5; bases outside the gene matches: 3. As regards this clone: As yet, its antigen is unknown.

This receptor was obtained from a human donor with alopecia areata. The chain carries TRBV7-9 and TRBJ2-3; TRBD2 matches at 10 bases. Sequencing used CD4+ T cells sorted from blood, obtained at week 0. The CDR3: CASSLGASGGDTQYF. The DNA for the CDR3 is TGTGCCAGCAGCTTAGGGGCTAGCGGGGGAGATACGCAGTATTTT.